The present entry profiles one T cell receptor beta chain with its context. The data were produced by immunoSEQ multiplex PCR, yet TCRdb's version contains in-frame clones alone and is incomplete. Of about 14,000 clones in the sample, around 77% were seen once. The data derive from a study of blood T cell repertoires in COVID-19. The wider study: The study drew acute and convalescent COVID-19 samples from the United States, Italy and Spain. Sample material is recorded as cDNA or gDNA derived from T cells, B-cell-depleted T cells, or PBMCs.

V lost 4 bases to trimming and J lost 4 bases; unmatched junction nucleotides: 7. This CDR3 spans 16 amino acids. From germline, CDR1 is MNHNY and CDR2 SVGAGI (reference sequence). Sequenced material: peripheral blood. The J gene is TRBJ2-2, the V gene TRBV6-6, with 9 bases lining up with TRBD1. This clonotype was sampled from a human donor in a cohort sampled during active COVID-19. The CDR3 DNA reads as TGTGCCAGCAGTTCCCTGGGACAGGGTACCACCGGGGAGCTGTTTTTT. Amino acid sequence: CASSSLGQGTTGELFF.